These T cell receptor beta chains were read from a single sample in a study of identical twins. TCRdb recomputed calls from the 5' RACE reads with MiXCR, one row per CDR3 protein. The data hold approximately 500,000 distinct CDR3 sequences, with 24% observed a single time. This same sample was also part of a study on T cells expressing NK-cell markers.

The sequenced sample was CD4+ T cells sorted from blood. The receptors stem from a woman aged 18-29 years in good health. The CDR3 runs from the conserved cysteine through the conserved F or W. D genes are given only for firm matches. A clone size is listed for some rows: how often the clone was seen (once, few, many), or a class if it is expanded.

>TRBV12-3/TRBV12-4|NA|TRBJ2-2|NA
TGTGCCAGCACAGACCAGGCGGTGGGCGGGGAGCTGTTTTTT
CASTDQAVGGELFF
>TRBV12-5|NA|TRBJ1-1|NA
TGTGCTAGTATGATGGCGAAGAGGGCTTTCTTT
CASMMAKRAFF
>TRBV2|few|TRBJ2-5|NA
TGTGCCAGCAGCGTTCAATTAGGGGAGACCCAGTACTTC
CASSVQLGETQYF
>TRBV10-3|few|TRBJ2-2|TRBD1
TGTGCCACCTCGGACAGGGAGAACACCGGGGAGCTGTTTTTT
CATSDRENTGELFF
>TRBV6-5|NA|TRBJ2-2|NA
TGTGCCAGCAGTTACTCGTCAGAGAACACCGGGGAGCTGTTTTTT
CASSYSSENTGELFF
>TRBV12-5|once|TRBJ2-1|TRBD2
TGTGCTAGTGGCCCCCCAAGCGGGGGTGAGCAGTTCTTC
CASGPPSGGEQFF
>TRBV5-1|NA|TRBJ1-4|NA
TGCGCCAGCAGCCGGGGCTTGGGGAATGAAAAACTGTTTTTT
CASSRGLGNEKLFF
>TRBV20-1|NA|TRBJ2-3|NA
TGCAGTGCGACACACGGGGAAGATACGCAGTATTTT
CSATHGEDTQYF
>TRBV20-1|NA|TRBJ2-7|NA
TGCAGTGCTAGCCCCTTCAGGGGAAAGTACGAGCAGTACTTC
CSASPFRGKYEQYF
>TRBV10-3|NA|TRBJ2-7|NA
TGTGCCATCAAACAGGGATTCGGATCTGGGGAGCAGTACTTC
CAIKQGFGSGEQYF
>TRBV10-3|few|TRBJ1-2|NA
TGTGCCATCAGTGAGTCCGAGACACCTACTATCTACACCTTC
CAISESETPTIYTF
>TRBV5-1|NA|TRBJ2-2|NA
TGCGCCAGCAGCTTCGACAGGATGAACACCGGGGAGCTGTTTTTT
CASSFDRMNTGELFF
>TRBV5-1|few|TRBJ2-7|NA
TGCGCCAGCAGCTTTACCGGGCTCTACGAGCAGTACTTC
CASSFTGLYEQYF
>TRBV20-1|NA|TRBJ2-5|TRBD2
TGCAGTGCTACCCCTAGCGGGGCTGAGACCCAGTACTTC
CSATPSGAETQYF
>TRBV6-5|once|TRBJ2-3|TRBD2
TGTGCCAGCAGTTACAGCGGGAGGGCCTGGGATACGCAGTATTTT
CASSYSGRAWDTQYF
>TRBV6-2/TRBV6-3|few|TRBJ1-2|NA
TGTGCCAGCTGGACGAACTATGGCTACACCTTC
CASWTNYGYTF
>TRBV2|NA|TRBJ1-1|NA
TGTGCCAGCTCAAAATGGGGGGCGAGGTACACTGAAGCTTTCTTT
CASSKWGARYTEAFF
>TRBV27|few|TRBJ2-1|NA
TGTGCCAGCAGTTTTACAGGGACACGGCAGTTCTTC
CASSFTGTRQFF
>TRBV12-3/TRBV12-4|NA|TRBJ2-1|NA
TGTGCCAGCAGTTCCGCCCCCCGACAGGCAAATGAGCAGTTCTTC
CASSSAPRQANEQFF